This entry describes one TCR beta chain. Its antigen remains unknown. Across a handful of patients, CD4+ cells underwent sorting into CD25+CD127- cells. The data derive from a study of CD8+ T cells in alopecia areata. General study findings and limits: Normal scalp showed lower clonality than lesional scalp, especially alopecia totalis/universalis. Tissue-resident alphabeta T cells belonging to normal skin likewise get sequenced within scalp specimens.

The CDR3 is 19 amino acids. Germline V gene data show CDR1 as SEHNR and CDR2 as FQNEAQ (reference sequence). Trimming cost V 1 base and J 2 bases; bases outside gene matches: 17. RNA, once extracted, was reverse transcribed into cDNA for use as the sequencing template. The method was immunoSEQ multiplex PCR; TCRdb's version includes in-frame clones alone and lacks a portion of them. The sample holds fewer than 40,000 clones, around half seen once. The chain employs TRBV7-9 and TRBJ2-7, with 7 nucleotides matching TRBD1. The sample taken for sequencing was CD4+ Tregs sorted from blood. The clonotype comes from a human donor with alopecia areata. DNA of the CDR3: TGTGCCAGCAGCTTAGTAGGGGGAATTATAAGGACAGGAACCTACGAGCAGTACTTC. Protein product: CASSLVGGIIRTGTYEQYF.